The 27 T cell receptor beta chains presented below share a single source sample, sequenced in a study of control samples from healthy donors and cancer patients. Produced via immunoSEQ multiplex PCR; TCRdb's table is partial and in-frame only. The data show 90,000 to 100,000 clones, 65% to 85% seen once. The sample taken for sequencing was PBMCs. The receptors were gathered from a man between 65 and 85 years old with lung cancer.

The V call is TRBV6-5, the J call TRBJ1-3; a weak D match, TRBD1 (5 bases). Germline loops: CDR1 MNHEY, CDR2 SVGAGI. V lost 2 bases and J 2 bases, leaving 7 bases between the germline ends. The CDR3 length is 14 residues. The CDR3 DNA is TGTGCCAGCAGTTACGGGGGGACTGGAAACACCATATATTTT. It encodes CASSYGGTGNTIYF.

V gene TRBV5-8 combines with J gene TRBJ2-1; 14 bases match TRBD2. Germline assignment: CDR1 SGHTS and CDR2 YDEGEE. The J segment lost 7 bases and the V segment lost 4 bases, leaving 7 bases of the junction unmatched. The CDR3 loop spans 16 amino acids. The CDR3 protein is CASSAGRLAGGNEQFF. Written as DNA, the CDR3 is TGTGCCAGCAGCGCGGGTAGACTAGCGGGGGGGAATGAGCAGTTCTTC.

V is TRBV4-3 and J is TRBJ1-4; D is unclear. V lost 6 bases and J 8 bases, leaving 19 bases between the germline ends. Germline V gene data show CDR1 as LGHNA and CDR2 as YSLEER. This CDR3 is 15 amino acids long. CDR3 in DNA: TGCGCCAGCAGTACCGAAAGAGGGTTTCGGGAAAAACTGTTTTTT. It yields the protein CASSTERGFREKLFF.

On this clone itself: No conserved phenylalanine or tryptophan is present at the end of the CDR3, so a read error is the likely explanation. It is unclear where the CDR3 begins or ends on the DNA, so no DNA is shown, and the CDR3 is as TCRdb lists it. The chain links TRBV6-5 to TRBJ1-2. The CDR3 extends over 14 residues, inclusive of both ends. Looked up from germline, CDR1 is MNHEY and CDR2 is SVGAGI. This CDR3 reads CASSVTPGRVNPPI.

This chain links TRBV3-1 (or the pseudogene TRBV3-2) with TRBJ2-7; TRBD2 agrees at 10 bases. The V gene end was trimmed by 4 bases and the J gene end by 7 bases; junction bases not matched to a gene: 10. The CDR3 contains 15 residues. The germline CDR1 and CDR2 sequences are LGHDT and YNNKEL (reference sequence). CDR3 amino acids: CASSPPSGGASEQYF. The DNA for the CDR3 is TGTGCCAGCAGCCCTCCCAGCGGGGGGGCGTCTGAGCAGTACTTC.

The rearrangement uses TRBV27 and TRBJ2-4, with 7 bases lining up with TRBD1. Germline trimming cut 4 bases from V and 7 bases from J; bases unmatched to any gene: 7. Per germline, CDR1 MNHEY and CDR2 SMNVEV (reference sequence). This CDR3 contains 14 residues. The CDR3, as DNA: TGTGCCAGCAGTTCGAGGACAGGATGGAACATTCAGTACTTC. This encodes CASSSRTGWNIQYF.

A few counts support this clone. The chain employs TRBV10-3 and TRBJ1-1; 7 nucleotides align to TRBD1. Germline-derived CDR1 and CDR2 are ENHRY and SYGVKD. After removal of 2 bases from V and 13 bases from J, the junction contained 28 bases not matched to a gene. The CDR3 is 19 amino acids. The CDR3 coding sequence is TGTGCCATCAGTGAGCGGTATAGAACTCAACAGGGGAATAGTTTGTTTGGTTTCTTT. Translation gives CAISERYRTQQGNSLFGFF.

This clone was observed a few times. V usage is TRBV6-2 or TRBV6-3 and J usage is TRBJ2-3, with D possibly being TRBD1 (6 bases). The V gene lost 2 bases and the J gene lost 0 bases, with 12 bases spanning the gap. The CDR3 is 16 amino acids. From germline, CDR1 is MNHEY and CDR2 SVGEGT. The CDR3 region is CASSYPTGLSTDTQYF. The CDR3 coding sequence is TGTGCCAGCAGTTACCCGACAGGCCTGAGCACAGATACGCAGTATTTT.

There are a few counts of this clone. In the same sample, other DNA sequences code for this CDR3. V usage is TRBV4-3 and J usage is TRBJ2-3; a weak D match, TRBD2 (6 bases). The germline V and J ends were trimmed by 0 bases and 5 bases, with 12 bases remaining between them. The CDR3 loop spans 15 amino acids. Germline lookup yields CDR1 LGHNA and CDR2 YSLEER. The CDR3 region is CASSQDSSGGDTQYF. CDR3 nucleotide sequence: TGCGCCAGCAGCCAAGATAGCTCCGGGGGAGATACGCAGTATTTT.

This clone appeared once. V gene TRBV24-1 combines with J gene TRBJ2-2; TRBD1 aligns across 7 bases. Trimming cost V 5 bases and J 0 bases; bases outside gene matches: 17. Germline CDR1 KGHDR, CDR2 SFDVKD. CDR3 length: 20 residues. The CDR3, as DNA: TGTGCCACCAGTGGGCAGGGGGTTCCCCTGCCAACCGCGAACACCGGGGAGCTGTTTTTT. Its protein is CATSGQGVPLPTANTGELFF.

V gene TRBV7-9 combines with J gene TRBJ2-7; D is perhaps TRBD1 (6 bases). Germline V gene lookup returns CDR1 SEHNR and CDR2 FQNEAQ (reference sequence). The CDR3 is 15 residues long. Between the trimmed V and J ends, which lost 3 bases and 4 bases, there was a span of 16 bases. CDR3 amino acids: CASSFRQGLSYEQYF. CDR3 DNA sequence: TGTGCCAGCAGCTTTCGGCAGGGGCTTTCATACGAGCAGTACTTC. The whole variable domain, remainder taken from reference TRBV7-9 and TRBJ2-7, is DTGVSQNPRHKITKRGQNVTFRCDPISEHNRLYWYRQTLGQGPEFLTYFQNEAQLEKSRLLSDRFSAERPKGSFSTLEIQRTEQGDSAMYLCASSFRQGLSYEQYFGPGTRLTVT.

In its sample, this clone was seen a few times. V gene TRBV5-1 combines with J gene TRBJ2-1; 9 nucleotides align to TRBD2. This CDR3 spans 15 amino acids. CDR1 and CDR2 (germline): SGHRS, YFSETQ. J was trimmed by 2 bases and V by 5 bases; bases with no gene match: 5. The CDR3, as DNA: TGCGCCAGCAGGCGTAGACTAGCGGCCTACAATGAGCAGTTCTTC. The encoded protein is CASRRRLAAYNEQFF. The full variable domain, in which reference TRBV5-1 and TRBJ2-1 provide the parts outside the CDR3, is KAGVTQTPRYLIKTRGQQVTLSCSPISGHRSVSWYQQTPGQGLQFLFEYFSETQRNKGNFPGRFSGRQFSNSRSEMNVSTLELGDSALYLCASRRRLAAYNEQFFGPGTRLTVL.

This rearrangement joins TRBV24-1 to TRBJ1-1; TRBD1 agrees at 9 bases. The V gene's germline CDR1 is KGHDR and CDR2 SFDVKD. V dropped 2 bases and J dropped 5; count of bases not matched to a gene: 11. The CDR3 runs to 17 residues. As DNA, the CDR3 is TGTGCCACCAGTGATTCGACAGGGGGTCATCAGGGAACTGAAGCTTTCTTT. Amino acids: CATSDSTGGHQGTEAFF.

The chain combines TRBV7-9 with TRBJ2-3; D unresolved. The CDR3 totals 14 residues. The V gene lost 2 bases and the J gene lost 0 bases, with 6 bases spanning the gap. The germline V gene has CDR1 SEHNR and CDR2 FQNEAQ (reference sequence). CDR3 protein: CASSLTVSTDTQYF. CDR3 DNA: TGTGCCAGCAGCTTAACAGTGAGCACAGATACGCAGTATTTT.

CDR3 sequence: CASSIQGGNQPQHF. The CDR3 DNA follows: TGTGCCAGTAGTATACAGGGAGGCAATCAGCCCCAGCATTTT. The V and J genes are TRBV19 and TRBJ1-5; the D gene is possibly TRBD1 (5 bases). CDR3 length: 14 amino acids. Germline CDR1 LNHDA, CDR2 SQIVND (reference sequence). The ends were cut back, 2 bases at V and 2 bases at J, with 7 bases in the middle.

V is TRBV7-6 and J is TRBJ2-2; D possibly corresponds to TRBD2 (5 bases). V was pared by 2 bases and J by 8 bases, with 9 bases between. The germline V gene has CDR1 SGHVS and CDR2 FNYEAQ. The CDR3 consists of 13 residues. The CDR3 coding sequence is TGTGCCAGCAGCTTATACGAGGGAGGGGAGCTGTTTTTT. Amino acids: CASSLYEGGELFF.

The V call is TRBV2, the J call TRBJ1-3, with a weak D call TRBD1 (5 bases). Germline V gene data show CDR1 as SNHLY and CDR2 as FYNNEI. This CDR3 is 15 amino acids long. Trimming took off 7 bases at V and 1 base at J, with 14 bases between the two ends. The CDR3 reads CASTREGLSGNTIYF. DNA of the CDR3: TGTGCCAGCACCAGAGAGGGGTTATCTGGAAACACCATATATTTT.

The V gene is TRBV19, the J gene TRBJ2-7, with 9 bases lining up with TRBD1. Germline values: CDR1 LNHDA, CDR2 SQIVND (reference sequence). Trimming took 4 bases from V and 3 from J; bases not matched to a gene: 4. This CDR3 contains 14 residues. In DNA, the CDR3 is TGTGCCAGTAGTACGTCGGGACAGGGCTACGAGCAGTACTTC. Protein: CASSTSGQGYEQYF.

The rearrangement links TRBV18 to TRBJ2-1; the match to TRBD2 covers 8 bases. The CDR3 spans 15 residues. V was pared by 3 bases and J by 3 bases, with 4 bases of the junction left unmatched. Germline CDR1 KGHSH, CDR2 LQKENI. In nucleotides, the CDR3 is TGTGCCAGCTCACCGTTGGCGGGGGGCTACAATGAGCAGTTCTTC. Translated, it gives CASSPLAGGYNEQFF.

The J gene is TRBJ2-1, the V gene TRBV4-2; 9 positions agree with TRBD2. This CDR3 spans 14 amino acids. Per the germline V gene, CDR1 is LGHNA and CDR2 is YNFKEQ. Trimming removed 8 bases from V and 0 bases from J; junction bases left unmatched: 2. CDR3 sequence (DNA): TGTGCCAGCGGCGGGGGGGTCTCCTACAATGAGCAGTTCTTC. Protein product: CASGGGVSYNEQFF.

The CDR3 protein is CASGQGPTYEQYF. The CDR3 nucleotides read TGTGCCAGCGGACAGGGCCCTACCTACGAGCAGTACTTC. The chain joins TRBV27 to TRBJ2-7; 8 nucleotides match TRBD1. The CDR3 is 13 residues long. Losses at the gene ends were 8 bases for V and 2 bases for J; bases not matched to a gene: 5. CDR1 MNHEY and CDR2 SMNVEV come from the germline V gene (reference sequence).

This clone was detected a few times. The CDR3 coding sequence is TGTGCCAGCAGTCGCGACCGGGGGCAGCCCCAGCATTTT. Protein: CASSRDRGQPQHF. V and J are TRBV6-6 and TRBJ1-5, with D perhaps TRBD1 (5 bases). The length of the CDR3 is 13 residues. Between the trimmed V and J ends, which lost 5 bases and 7 bases, there was a span of 12 bases. Germline values: CDR1 MNHNY, CDR2 SVGAGI (reference sequence).

This clone appeared a few times. Other DNA sequences in the same sample also yield this CDR3. CDR3 sequence reads: CASSPSTDTQYF. CDR3 coding DNA: TGTGCCAGCTCACCTTCCACAGATACGCAGTATTTT. The chain has TRBV18 and TRBJ2-3, with unresolved D. In germline, CDR1 is KGHSH, CDR2 LQKENI. CDR3 length equals 12 residues. The V gene lost 3 bases and the J gene lost 2 bases, with 3 bases spanning the gap. The full variable domain, its missing parts supplied by reference TRBV18 and TRBJ2-3, is NAGVMQNPRHLVRRRGQEARLRCSPMKGHSHVYWYRQLPEEGLKFMVYLQKENIIDESGMPKERFSAEFPKEGPSILRIQQVVRGDSAAYFCASSPSTDTQYFGPGTRLTVL.

The chain uses TRBV7-8 and TRBJ2-2, with D perhaps given as TRBD1 or TRBD2 (6 bases each). The germline V and J ends were trimmed by 5 bases and 2 bases, with 15 bases remaining between them. This CDR3 comprises 16 residues. Germline values: CDR1 SGHVS, CDR2 FQNEAQ. CDR3 loop: CASSLNGGPNTGELFF. The CDR3 bases are TGTGCCAGCAGCCTAAACGGGGGCCCAAACACCGGGGAGCTGTTTTTT.

The J gene is TRBJ2-3, the V gene TRBV25-1, with TRBD1 matching 8 bases. From germline, CDR1 is MGHDK and CDR2 SYGVNS. V shed 5 bases and J 2 bases; nucleotides not matched to a gene: 3. The CDR3 covers 14 residues. CDR3 loop: CASSRTGFTDTQYF. Written as DNA, the CDR3 is TGTGCCAGCAGTCGGACAGGGTTCACAGATACGCAGTATTTT.

This clone has a single count. The V gene is TRBV19, the J gene TRBJ1-4; TRBD1 agrees at 8 bases. This CDR3 is built from 17 residues. CDR1 is LNHDA, CDR2 SQIVND, per germline (reference sequence). With 5 bases clipped from V and 0 bases from J, the junction kept 8 bases outside the gene matches. The CDR3 is CASSRRDRPSTNEKLFF. The DNA of the CDR3 is TGTGCCAGTAGTCGCCGGGACAGGCCGTCAACTAATGAAAAACTGTTTTTT.

The J gene is TRBJ1-6, the V gene TRBV10-2; no definite D call. The germline gives CDR1 WSHSY, CDR2 SAAADI. CDR3 length equals 16 residues. Trimming pared 2 bases from V and 4 bases from J, leaving 12 bases between. CDR3 region: CASSEIGRTYNSPLHF. The CDR3 DNA reads TGCGCCAGCAGTGAGATAGGGCGCACTTATAATTCACCCCTCCACTTT.